The present T cell receptor (beta chain) was sequenced within a study of blood T cells in healthy people across ages. This CDR3 region has 17 residues. Germline CDR1 is MDHEN and CDR2 is SYDVKM. The V and J ends lost 6 bases and 4 bases, in that order; junction bases with no gene match: 16. Combining a sample-barcoded 5' primer with a J-beta primer mix, a second PCR ran for roughly 7 to 12 cycles. MiXCR was run by TCRdb on the 5' RACE reads, yielding one entry per CDR3 protein. The table has some 760,000 distinct CDR3 sequences, around a quarter seen once. Another study also made use of these data, one on T cells of mothers and their children.

The V gene is TRBV28, the J gene TRBJ2-3, with 7 positions matching TRBD2. This TCR was recovered from a boy younger than 18 in good health. Sequencing used blood. The CDR3 is CASRSRGLVIDSDTQYF. In nucleotides, the CDR3 is TGTGCCAGCAGATCCAGAGGACTAGTAATTGACTCAGATACGCAGTATTTT.